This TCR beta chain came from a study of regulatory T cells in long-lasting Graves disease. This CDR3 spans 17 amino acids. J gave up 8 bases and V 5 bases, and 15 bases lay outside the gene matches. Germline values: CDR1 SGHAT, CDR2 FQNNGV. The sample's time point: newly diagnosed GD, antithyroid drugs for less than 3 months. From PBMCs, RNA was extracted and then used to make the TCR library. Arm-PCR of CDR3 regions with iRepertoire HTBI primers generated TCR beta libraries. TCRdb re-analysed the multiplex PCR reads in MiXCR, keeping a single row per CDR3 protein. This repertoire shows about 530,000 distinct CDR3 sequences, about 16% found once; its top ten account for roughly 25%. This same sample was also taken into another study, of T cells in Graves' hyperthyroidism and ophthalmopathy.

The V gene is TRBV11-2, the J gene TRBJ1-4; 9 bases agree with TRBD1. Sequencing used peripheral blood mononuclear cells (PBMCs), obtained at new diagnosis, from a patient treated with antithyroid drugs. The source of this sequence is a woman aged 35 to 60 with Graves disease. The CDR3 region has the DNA TGTGCCAGCAGCATTCGTCCCGCACAGGGGGCTACGGAAAAACTGTTTTTT. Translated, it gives CASSIRPAQGATEKLFF. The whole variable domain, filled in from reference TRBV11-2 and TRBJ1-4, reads EAGVAQSPRYKIIEKRQSVAFWCNPISGHATLYWYQQILGQGPKLLIQFQNNGVVDDSQLPKDRFSAERLKGVDSTLKIQPAKLEDSAVYLCASSIRPAQGATEKLFFGSGTQLSVL.